The 6 T cell receptor beta chains below all came from one sample that was sequenced in a study of shared clonotypes between healthy human individuals. Only in-frame clones appear in the TCRdb table, and some are missing; sequencing was by immunoSEQ multiplex PCR. The sample consists of roughly 2.6 million clones, 90% to 95% of them appearing once. The specimen was naive CD4+ T cells sorted from blood. As to subset: CD45RA+ positively selected. The receptor source for this set is a man younger than 35 in good health.

V is TRBV7-8 and J is TRBJ1-1; no reliable D call. V dropped 3 bases and J dropped 3 bases, with 8 bases sitting between them. The CDR3 is 13 amino acids. Per germline, CDR1 SGHVS and CDR2 FQNEAQ. Here the CDR3 DNA reads TGTGCCAGCAGCTTTCGTGCCCACACTGAAGCTTTCTTT. Its translation: CASSFRAHTEAFF.

This sequence joins TRBV18 and TRBJ2-7; TRBD1 agrees at 10 bases. The germline CDR1 and CDR2 sequences are KGHSH and LQKENI. This CDR3 has 16 residues. The J segment lost 4 bases and the V segment lost 3 bases, leaving 9 bases of the junction unmatched. CDR3: CASSPPTGTGVYEQYF. The CDR3 coding sequence is TGTGCCAGCTCACCTCCAACCGGGACAGGGGTGTACGAGCAGTACTTC.

The sample holds one count of this clone. This chain joins TRBV11-3 and TRBJ2-7; 8 bases match TRBD1. The CDR3 is made up of 15 amino acids. Germline lookup yields CDR1 SGHNT and CDR2 YENEEA. With 10 bases clipped from V and 0 bases from J, the junction kept 11 bases outside the gene matches. CDR3 nucleotides: TGTGCCATCTCGGCCCCGGACAGGGACTCCTACGAGCAGTACTTC. Translating it yields CAISAPDRDSYEQYF.

V and J are TRBV5-6 and TRBJ1-1; D perhaps matches TRBD1 (6 bases). The germline V and J ends were trimmed by 4 bases and 5 bases, with 15 bases remaining between them. Germline V gene sequence: CDR1 SGHDT, CDR2 YYEEEE. The CDR3 has 14 residues. DNA of the CDR3: TGTGCCAGCAGCGGAACAGGGAGGAGGACTGAAGCTTTCTTT. Its translation: CASSGTGRRTEAFF.

V gene TRBV5-1 combines with J gene TRBJ2-6; D unresolved. Germline lookup yields CDR1 SGHRS and CDR2 YFSETQ. The ends were cut back, 4 bases at V and 2 bases at J, with 10 bases in the middle. The CDR3 covers 15 residues. CDR3 amino acids: CASSRGEPGANVLTF. The CDR3 coding sequence is TGCGCCAGCAGCCGCGGCGAACCTGGGGCCAACGTCCTGACTTTC.

The chain couples TRBV5-4 to TRBJ1-1; D is undetermined. CDR1 is SGHNT, CDR2 YYREEE, per germline (reference sequence). The CDR3 length is 13 residues. V was shortened by 3 bases and J by 1 base, with 7 bases between the two germline ends. For the CDR3, the DNA is TGTGCCAGCAGCTCTGTAAAGAACACTGAAGCTTTCTTT. It is translated as CASSSVKNTEAFF.